Listed here is a single T cell receptor beta chain. Germline CDR1 is SEHNR and CDR2 is FQNEAQ (reference sequence). CDR3 length: 13 residues. V lost 8 bases to trimming and J lost 3 bases, with 10 bases between them. The sample is drawn from a study of T-cell reconstitution after alpha-beta-depleted transplantation in children. For TCRbeta, the library was prepared with unique molecular identifiers. TCRdb reprocessed the PCR reads with MiXCR, giving one entry per CDR3 protein. The profile shows about 540,000 distinct CDR3 sequences, approximately 20% of them singletons. The V call is TRBV7-9, the J call TRBJ2-2; D gene ambiguous. This TCR was sampled from a human donor who donated a stem cell graft to a child with acute lymphoblastic leukemia. The source material was PBMCs from the stem cell graft donor, sampled from the stem cell graft. CDR3 in DNA: TGTGCCAGCGGATTTTGGGACACCGGGGAGCTGTTTTTT. It is translated as CASGFWDTGELFF.